These 7 T cell receptor beta chains came from one sample sequenced in a study of blood T cell repertoires in COVID-19. TCRdb's copy holds only in-frame clones and misses some; the assay was immunoSEQ multiplex PCR. Altogether 150,000 to 200,000 clones are present, approximately 87% being singletons, with the ten largest covering more than 6.5%. The source material was PBMCs or T cells enriched from blood (not recorded which). All receptors derive from a woman in her 50s who had recovered from COVID-19.

This clone appeared a single time. This chain uses TRBV7-2 with TRBJ1-2; 10 bases match TRBD1. Germline CDR1 reads SGHTA; CDR2 reads FQGNSA. V lost 4 bases and J lost 6; bases outside the gene matches: 5. The CDR3 length is 14 residues. The CDR3 protein is CASSSKGQGNGYTF. The CDR3 DNA reads as TGTGCCAGCAGCTCCAAGGGACAGGGGAATGGCTACACCTTC.

The V gene is TRBV12-5, the J gene TRBJ2-7; 8 bases agree with TRBD1. Germline assignment: CDR1 LGHNT and CDR2 FRNRAP. J lost 5 bases, V lost 5 bases, and 5 bases had no gene match. The CDR3 length is 13 residues. CDR3 nucleotides: TGTGCTAGTGGTCTCGGACAGGGCCACGAGCAGTACTTC. As protein: CASGLGQGHEQYF.

V usage is TRBV25-1 and J usage is TRBJ1-2, with D possibly being TRBD1 (5 bases). Germline CDR1 reads MGHDK; CDR2 reads SYGVNS. V was shortened by 2 bases and J by 4 bases, with 17 bases between the two germline ends. The CDR3 contains 16 residues. In DNA, the CDR3 is TGTGCCAGCAGTGAAGGTACGGGGGGTCGAAGCTATGGCTACACCTTC. The encoded protein is CASSEGTGGRSYGYTF.

V is TRBV20-1 and J is TRBJ1-1; D not resolved. The V end lost 6 bases, the J end lost 11 bases, and 16 bases lay between the germline ends. The CDR3 has 11 amino acids. CDR1 is DFQATT and CDR2 is SNEGSKA in the germline V gene (reference sequence). The CDR3 sequence is CSAKERVGAFF. The CDR3, as DNA: TGCAGTGCCAAAGAGAGGGTGGGGGCTTTCTTT.

The chain employs TRBV18 and TRBJ1-1, with D possibly being TRBD1 (5 bases). CDR1 KGHSH and CDR2 LQKENI come from the germline V gene. The CDR3 runs to 14 residues. V was pared by 6 bases and J by 1 base, with 12 bases between. Written as DNA, the CDR3 is TGTGCCAGCTCTCCATCTCAGGGGAACACTGAAGCTTTCTTT. It specifies CASSPSQGNTEAFF.

The rearrangement joins TRBV6-4 to TRBJ2-3; TRBD1 is a possible D gene (6 bases). Trimming shortened V by 3 bases and J by 2 bases, and 9 bases separated the two germline ends. The CDR3 extends over 14 amino acids. CDR1 and CDR2 (germline): MRHNA, SNTAGT. This chain's CDR3 is CASSEGGFTDTQYF. CDR3 in DNA: TGTGCCAGCAGTGAAGGGGGATTCACAGATACGCAGTATTTT.

Regarding this clone: Its ends do not fully match the called genes, so a read error is possible. The chain recombines TRBV5-1 with TRBJ2-1; 10 bases align to TRBD1. The CDR3 length is 13 residues. CDR1 is SGHRS, CDR2 YFSETQ, per germline. The CDR3 nucleotides are TGCGCCAGCAGCCCAGTCCCGGGACAGGGGCCCCTCTTC. Translation: CASSPVPGQGPLF.